The sequence of this TCR beta chain was determined in a study of blood T cell repertoires in COVID-19. Here immunoSEQ multiplex PCR was the method, and the copy in TCRdb shows in-frame clones only, minus some. The sample records more than 250,000 clones, 83% being singletons. V was pared by 3 bases and J by 6 bases, with 12 bases between. The CDR3 spans 14 residues. The germline gives CDR1 MNHNS, CDR2 SASEGT. This sequence originates from a man in his sixties who had recovered from COVID-19. Material: peripheral blood. This chain joins TRBV6-1 and TRBJ2-1; D might be TRBD1 (6 bases). In nucleotides, the CDR3 is TGTGCCAGCAGTGAGGTAGGGGGTGGCAATGAGCAGTTCTTC. Protein product: CASSEVGGGNEQFF.